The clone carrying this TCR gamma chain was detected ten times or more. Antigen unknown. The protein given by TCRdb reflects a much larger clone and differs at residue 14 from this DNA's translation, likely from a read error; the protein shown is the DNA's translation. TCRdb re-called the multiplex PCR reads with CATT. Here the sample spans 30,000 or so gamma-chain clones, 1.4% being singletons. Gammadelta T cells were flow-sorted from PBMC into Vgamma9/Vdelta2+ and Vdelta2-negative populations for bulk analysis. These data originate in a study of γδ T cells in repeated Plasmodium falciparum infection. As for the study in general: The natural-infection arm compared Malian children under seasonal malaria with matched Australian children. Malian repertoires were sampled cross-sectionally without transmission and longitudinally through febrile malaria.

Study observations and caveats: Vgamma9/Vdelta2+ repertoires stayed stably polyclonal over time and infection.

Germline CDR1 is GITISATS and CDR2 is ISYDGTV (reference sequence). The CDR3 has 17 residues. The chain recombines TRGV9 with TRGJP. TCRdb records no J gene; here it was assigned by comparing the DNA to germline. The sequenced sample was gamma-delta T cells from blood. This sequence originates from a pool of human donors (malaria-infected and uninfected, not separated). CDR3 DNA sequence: TGTGCCTTGTGGGAGGTGGTATCCGAGTTGGGCAAAAAAGTCAAGGTATTT. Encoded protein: CALWEVVSELGKKVKVF.